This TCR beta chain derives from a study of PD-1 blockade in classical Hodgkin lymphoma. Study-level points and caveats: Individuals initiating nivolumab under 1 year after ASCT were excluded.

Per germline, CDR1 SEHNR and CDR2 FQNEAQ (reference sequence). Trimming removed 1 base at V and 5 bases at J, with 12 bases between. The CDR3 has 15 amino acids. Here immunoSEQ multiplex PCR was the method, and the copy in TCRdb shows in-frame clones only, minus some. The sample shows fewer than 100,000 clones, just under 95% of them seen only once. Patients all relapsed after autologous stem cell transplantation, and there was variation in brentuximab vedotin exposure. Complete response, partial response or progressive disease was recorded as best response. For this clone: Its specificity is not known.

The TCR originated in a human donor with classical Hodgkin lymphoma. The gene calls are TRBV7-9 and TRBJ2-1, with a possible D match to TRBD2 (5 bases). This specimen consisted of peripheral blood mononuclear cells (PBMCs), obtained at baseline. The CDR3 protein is CASSLGGSFDNEQFF. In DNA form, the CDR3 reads TGTGCCAGCAGCTTAGGAGGGAGTTTCGACAATGAGCAGTTCTTC.